Shown below are 5 T cell receptor beta chains from a single sample sequenced in a study of T cells in Graves' hyperthyroidism and ophthalmopathy. Amplification yielded TCR beta CDR3 regions, with RNA transcripts as the source. When the TCR CDR3 underwent first-round RT-PCR, the HTBI primer set was used. MiXCR, run by TCRdb on the multiplex PCR reads, gives a single entry per CDR3 protein. Altogether about 460,000 distinct CDR3 sequences are present, about 20% being singletons, with the ten largest covering about 53%. Sequences were obtained from blood. Receptor source: a woman between 65 and 79 years old with Graves' ophthalmopathy.

A word on this clonotype: This may be a read error, as it is one base from a much larger clone. The chain combines TRBV11-1 with TRBJ2-1, with 7 bases lining up with TRBD1. The CDR3 runs 14 residues. CDR1 is SGHAT, CDR2 FQDESV, per germline (reference sequence). The CDR3 DNA sequence: TGTGCCAGCAGCCGACGACAGGGTCGAAATGAGCAGTGCTTC. Amino acids: CASSRRQGRNEQCF. Combining the CDR3 with reference TRBV11-1 and TRBJ2-1 gives the whole variable domain EAEVAQSPRYKITEKSQAVAFWCDPISGHATLYWYRQILGQGPELLVQFQDESVVDDSQLPKDRFSAERLKGVDSTLKIQPAELGDSAMYLCASSRRQGRNEQCFGPGTRLTVL.

This clonotype was detected ten times or more. V gene TRBV28 combines with J gene TRBJ2-3; 8 positions match TRBD2. CDR3 length: 16 amino acids. The J segment lost 5 bases and the V segment lost 5 bases, leaving 12 bases of the junction unmatched. CDR1 and CDR2 (germline): MDHEN, SYDVKM. The DNA for the CDR3 is TGTGCCAGCAGTCCCGCGGCGGCGGGAGGTGGAGATACGCAGTATTTT. Translated: CASSPAAAGGGDTQYF.

In this sample, this clonotype turned up many times. A junction end diverges from the germline sequence, so it may reflect a read error. The gene calls are TRBV12-3 or TRBV12-4 and TRBJ2-1; 8 bases match TRBD2. This CDR3 region has 15 residues. The CDR3 DNA is TGTGCCAGCAGTATAGCGGGAATGTCCTACAATGAGCAGTTCTTC. This codes for CASSIAGMSYNEQFF.

J is TRBJ2-2 and V is TRBV5-1; 12 bases match TRBD2. Germline CDR1 is SGHRS and CDR2 is YFSETQ. The trim removed 3 bases at V and 2 bases at J, leaving 2 bases unmatched. The length of the CDR3 is 16 residues. The CDR3 here is CASSYGLAGNTGELFF. The DNA of the CDR3 is TGCGCCAGCAGCTACGGACTAGCGGGAAACACCGGGGAGCTGTTTTTT.

This clonotype was seen more than once but under ten times. The V gene is TRBV6-1, the J gene TRBJ1-1; D is perhaps TRBD1 (5 bases). V lost 6 bases to trimming and J lost 9 bases, with 17 bases between them. From germline, CDR1 is MNHNS and CDR2 SASEGT. The CDR3 has 13 residues. The CDR3 sequence: CASSEQQDIKAFF. CDR3 in DNA: TGTGCCAGCAGCGAACAACAGGATATTAAAGCTTTCTTT.